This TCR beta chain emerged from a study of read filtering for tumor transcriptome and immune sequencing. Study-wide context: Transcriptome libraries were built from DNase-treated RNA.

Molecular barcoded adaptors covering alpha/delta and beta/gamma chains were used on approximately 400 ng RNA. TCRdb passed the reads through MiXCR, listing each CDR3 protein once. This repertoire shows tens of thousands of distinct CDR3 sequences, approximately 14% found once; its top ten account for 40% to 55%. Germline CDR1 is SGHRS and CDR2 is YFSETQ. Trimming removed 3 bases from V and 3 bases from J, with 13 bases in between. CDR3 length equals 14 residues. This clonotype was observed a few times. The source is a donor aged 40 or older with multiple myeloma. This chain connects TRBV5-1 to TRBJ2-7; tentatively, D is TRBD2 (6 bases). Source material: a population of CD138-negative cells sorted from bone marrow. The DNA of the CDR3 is TGCGCCAGCAGCTCCGGGACTGGATACTACGAGCAGTACTTC. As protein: CASSSGTGYYEQYF.